The clone carrying this T cell receptor (beta chain) was detected only once. The CDR3 spans 12 residues. Germline trimming cut 7 bases from V and 11 bases from J; bases unmatched to any gene: 10. CDR1 and CDR2 from the germline V gene are MDHEN and SYDVKM. This sample was taken from a study of blood T cells in healthy people across ages. Sample donors were healthy Caucasian individuals that came from Russia, aged 6 to 90. PCR was performed a second time for about 7 to 11 cycles using a sample-barcoded 5' primer and a J-beta primer mix. TCRdb re-derived calls from the 5' RACE reads in MiXCR, one entry per CDR3 protein. The sample consists of roughly 800,000 distinct CDR3 sequences, 40% to 65% of them appearing once.

Material for sequencing was blood. The clonotype originates from a man older than 75 in good health. This chain links TRBV28 with TRBJ2-5, with 7 bases aligning to TRBD1. The CDR3 DNA reads TGTGCCAGCATTAAGGGGGCGGGTGAGCAGTACTTC. Amino acid sequence: CASIKGAGEQYF.